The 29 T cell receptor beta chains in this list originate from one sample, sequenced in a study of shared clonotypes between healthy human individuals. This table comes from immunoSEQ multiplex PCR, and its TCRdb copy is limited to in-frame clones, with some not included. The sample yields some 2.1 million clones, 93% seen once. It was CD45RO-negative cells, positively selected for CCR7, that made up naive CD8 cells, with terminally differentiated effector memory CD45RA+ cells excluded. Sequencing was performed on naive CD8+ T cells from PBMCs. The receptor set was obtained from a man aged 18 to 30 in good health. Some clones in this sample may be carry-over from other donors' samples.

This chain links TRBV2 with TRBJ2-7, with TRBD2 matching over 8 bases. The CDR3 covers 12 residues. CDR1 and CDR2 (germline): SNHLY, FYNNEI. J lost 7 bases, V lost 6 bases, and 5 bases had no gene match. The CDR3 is CASRGTSLEQYF. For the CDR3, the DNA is TGTGCCAGCAGGGGGACTAGTTTGGAGCAGTACTTC.

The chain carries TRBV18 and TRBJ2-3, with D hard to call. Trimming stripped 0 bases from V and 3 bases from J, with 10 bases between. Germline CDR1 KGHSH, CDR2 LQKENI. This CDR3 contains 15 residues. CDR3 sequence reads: CASSPPETVTDTQYF. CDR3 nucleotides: TGTGCCAGCTCACCACCGGAAACAGTGACAGATACGCAGTATTTT. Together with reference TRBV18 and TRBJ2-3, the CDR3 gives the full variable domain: NAGVMQNPRHLVRRRGQEARLRCSPMKGHSHVYWYRQLPEEGLKFMVYLQKENIIDESGMPKERFSAEFPKEGPSILRIQQVVRGDSAAYFCASSPPETVTDTQYFGPGTRLTVL.

CDR3 region: CASSRNPRQETQYF. Written as DNA, the CDR3 is TGTGCCAGCAGCCGCAACCCCAGACAAGAGACCCAGTACTTC. V gene TRBV7-6 combines with J gene TRBJ2-5; D unresolved. The CDR3 is 14 residues long. V gave up 5 bases and J gave up 2 bases, with 12 bases separating them. The germline V gene encodes CDR1 SGHVS and CDR2 FNYEAQ.

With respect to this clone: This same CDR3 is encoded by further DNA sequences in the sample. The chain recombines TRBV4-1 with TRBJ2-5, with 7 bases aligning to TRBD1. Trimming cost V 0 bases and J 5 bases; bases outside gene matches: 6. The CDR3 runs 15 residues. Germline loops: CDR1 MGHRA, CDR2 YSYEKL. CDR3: CASSQDPRQGETQYF. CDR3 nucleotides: TGCGCCAGCAGCCAAGATCCCCGACAGGGCGAGACCCAGTACTTC.

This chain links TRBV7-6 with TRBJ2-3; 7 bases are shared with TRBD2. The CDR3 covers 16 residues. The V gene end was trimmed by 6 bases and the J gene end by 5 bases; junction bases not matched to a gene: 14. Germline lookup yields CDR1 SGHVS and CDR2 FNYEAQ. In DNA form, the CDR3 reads TGTGCCAGCAGTCTCCTAGCGGTGGAAGGAGGAGATACGCAGTATTTT. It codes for CASSLLAVEGGDTQYF. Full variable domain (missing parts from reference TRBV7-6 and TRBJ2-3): GAGVSQSPRYKVTKRGQDVALRCDPISGHVSLYWYRQALGQGPEFLTYFNYEAQQDKSGLPNDRFSAERPEGSISTLTIQRTEQRDSAMYRCASSLLAVEGGDTQYFGPGTRLTVL.

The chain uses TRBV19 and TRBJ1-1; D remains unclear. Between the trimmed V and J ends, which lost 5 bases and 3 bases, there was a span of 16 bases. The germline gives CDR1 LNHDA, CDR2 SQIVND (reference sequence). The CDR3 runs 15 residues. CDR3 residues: CASSAVLEGYTEAFF. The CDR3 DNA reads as TGTGCCAGTAGTGCAGTGCTAGAGGGATACACTGAAGCTTTCTTT.

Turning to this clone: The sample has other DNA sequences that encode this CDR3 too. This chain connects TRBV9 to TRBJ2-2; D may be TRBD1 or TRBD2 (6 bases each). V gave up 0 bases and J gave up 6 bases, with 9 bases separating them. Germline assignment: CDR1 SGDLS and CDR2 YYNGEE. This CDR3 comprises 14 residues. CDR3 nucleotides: TGTGCCAGCAGCGTAGTGGGGGGCGCCGGGGAGCTGTTTTTT. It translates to CASSVVGGAGELFF.

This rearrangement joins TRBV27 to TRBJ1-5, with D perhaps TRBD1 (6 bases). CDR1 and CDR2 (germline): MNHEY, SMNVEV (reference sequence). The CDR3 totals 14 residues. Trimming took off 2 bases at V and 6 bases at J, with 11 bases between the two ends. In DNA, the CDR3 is TGTGCCAGCAGTTTAAGGCAGGGGATTCAGCCCCAGCATTTT. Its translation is CASSLRQGIQPQHF.

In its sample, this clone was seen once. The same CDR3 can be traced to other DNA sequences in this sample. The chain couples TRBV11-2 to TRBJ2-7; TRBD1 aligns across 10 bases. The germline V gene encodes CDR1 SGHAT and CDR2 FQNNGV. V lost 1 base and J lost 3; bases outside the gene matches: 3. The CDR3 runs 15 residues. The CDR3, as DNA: TGTGCCAGCAGCTTAGGGACAGGGGGAGGCTACGAGCAGTACTTC. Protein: CASSLGTGGGYEQYF. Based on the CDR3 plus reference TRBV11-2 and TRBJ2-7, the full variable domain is EAGVAQSPRYKIIEKRQSVAFWCNPISGHATLYWYQQILGQGPKLLIQFQNNGVVDDSQLPKDRFSAERLKGVDSTLKIQPAKLEDSAVYLCASSLGTGGGYEQYFGPGTRLTVT.

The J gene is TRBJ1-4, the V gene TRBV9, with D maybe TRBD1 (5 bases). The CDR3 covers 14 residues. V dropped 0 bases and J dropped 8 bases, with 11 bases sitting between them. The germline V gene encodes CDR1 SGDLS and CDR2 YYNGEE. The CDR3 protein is CASSVGGVGEKLFF. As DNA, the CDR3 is TGTGCCAGCAGCGTAGGAGGGGTCGGGGAAAAACTGTTTTTT.

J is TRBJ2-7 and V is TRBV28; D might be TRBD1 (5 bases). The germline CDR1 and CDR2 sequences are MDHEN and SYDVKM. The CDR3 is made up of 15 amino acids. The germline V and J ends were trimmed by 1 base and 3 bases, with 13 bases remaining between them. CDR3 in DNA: TGTGCCAGCAGTTTATCTATGGGGCAGTTCTACGAGCAGTACTTC. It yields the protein CASSLSMGQFYEQYF. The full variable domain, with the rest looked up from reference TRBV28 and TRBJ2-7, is DVKVTQSSRYLVKRTGEKVFLECVQDMDHENMFWYRQDPGLGLRLIYFSYDVKMKEKGDIPEGYSVSREKKERFSLILESASTNQTSMYLCASSLSMGQFYEQYFGPGTRLTVT.

The chain's CDR3 is CASSRNLNTEAFF. Here the CDR3 DNA reads TGTGCCAGTAGTCGGAACCTGAACACTGAAGCTTTCTTT. V usage is TRBV28 and J usage is TRBJ1-1; D is uncertain. V was clipped by 9 bases and J by 0 bases, with 11 bases between them. The CDR3 spans 13 residues. The germline V gene has CDR1 MDHEN and CDR2 SYDVKM.

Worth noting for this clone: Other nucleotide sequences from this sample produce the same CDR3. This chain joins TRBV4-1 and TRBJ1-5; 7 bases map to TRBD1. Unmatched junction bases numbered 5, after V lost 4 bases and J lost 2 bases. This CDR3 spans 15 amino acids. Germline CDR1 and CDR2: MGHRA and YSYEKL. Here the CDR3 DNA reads TGCGCCAGCAGCCTACAGGGGAAAGGCAATCAGCCCCAGCATTTT. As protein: CASSLQGKGNQPQHF.

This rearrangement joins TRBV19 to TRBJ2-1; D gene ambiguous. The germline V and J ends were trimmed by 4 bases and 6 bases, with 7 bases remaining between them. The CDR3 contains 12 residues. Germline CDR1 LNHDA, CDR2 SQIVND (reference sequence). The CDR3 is CASSTWFNEQFF. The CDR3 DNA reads TGTGCCAGTAGTACTTGGTTCAATGAGCAGTTCTTC.

CDR3 bases: TGCGCCAGCAGCCAAGGAAGTTACGAGCAGTACTTC. Residues: CASSQGSYEQYF. The chain couples TRBV4-1 to TRBJ2-7; no clear D gene. Germline loops: CDR1 MGHRA, CDR2 YSYEKL. The CDR3 is 12 residues long. The ends were cut back, 1 base at V and 4 bases at J, with 5 bases in the middle.

In DNA, the CDR3 is TGTGCCAGCAGCCTTGGGGCCGTAGGCTACACCTTC. Protein product: CASSLGAVGYTF. V is TRBV7-9 and J is TRBJ1-2, with D maybe TRBD1 (5 bases). The CDR3 runs to 12 residues. Germline V gene data show CDR1 as SEHNR and CDR2 as FQNEAQ (reference sequence). Trimming shortened V by 5 bases and J by 8 bases, and 12 bases separated the two germline ends.

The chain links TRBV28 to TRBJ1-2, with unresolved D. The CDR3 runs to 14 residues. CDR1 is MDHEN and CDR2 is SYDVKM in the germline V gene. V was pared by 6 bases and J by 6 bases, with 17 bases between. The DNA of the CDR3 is TGTGCCAGCAGGTTGCGATCCAGGAGGGATGGCTACACCTTC. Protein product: CASRLRSRRDGYTF.

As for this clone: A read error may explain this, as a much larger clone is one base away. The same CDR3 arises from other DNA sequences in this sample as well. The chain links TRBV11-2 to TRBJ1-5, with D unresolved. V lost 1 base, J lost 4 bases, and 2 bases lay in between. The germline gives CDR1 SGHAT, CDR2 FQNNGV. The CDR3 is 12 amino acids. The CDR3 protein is CASSLGNQPQHF. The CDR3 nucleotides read TGTGCCAGCAGCTTAGGAAATCAGCCCCAGCATTTT.

CDR3 sequence reads: CASSLGGNSNQPQHF. Written as DNA, the CDR3 is TGTGCCAGCAGCTTAGGAGGTAATAGCAATCAGCCCCAGCATTTT. The chain is built from TRBV13 and TRBJ1-5; D gene unclear. Germline assignment: CDR1 PRHDT and CDR2 FYEKMQ (reference sequence). This CDR3 contains 15 residues. V lost 0 bases and J lost 0, with 6 bases in between.

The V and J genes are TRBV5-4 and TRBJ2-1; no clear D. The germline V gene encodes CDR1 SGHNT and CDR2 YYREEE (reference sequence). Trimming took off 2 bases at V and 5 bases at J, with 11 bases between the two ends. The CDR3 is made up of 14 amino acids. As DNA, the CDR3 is TGTGCCAGCAGCTTAGCTTCGCCGAACAATGAGCAGTTCTTC. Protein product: CASSLASPNNEQFF.

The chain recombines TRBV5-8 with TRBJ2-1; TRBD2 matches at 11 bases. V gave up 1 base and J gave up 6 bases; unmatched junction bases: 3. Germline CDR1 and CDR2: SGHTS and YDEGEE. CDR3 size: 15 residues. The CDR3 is CASSLPGTSGNEQFF. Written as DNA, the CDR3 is TGTGCCAGCAGCTTGCCCGGGACTAGCGGCAATGAGCAGTTCTTC.

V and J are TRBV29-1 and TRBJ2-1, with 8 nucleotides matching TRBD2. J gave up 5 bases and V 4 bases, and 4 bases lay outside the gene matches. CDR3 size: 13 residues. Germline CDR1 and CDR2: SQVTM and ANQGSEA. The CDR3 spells CSVGSGINNEQFF. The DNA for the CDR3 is TGCAGCGTTGGTAGCGGGATAAACAATGAGCAGTTCTTC.

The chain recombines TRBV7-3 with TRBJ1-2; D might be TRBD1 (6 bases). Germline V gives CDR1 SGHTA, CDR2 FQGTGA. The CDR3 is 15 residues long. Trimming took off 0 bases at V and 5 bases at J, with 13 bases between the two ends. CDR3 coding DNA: TGTGCCAGCAGCTTAACGGGCAGGGGAGGGTATGGCTACACCTTC. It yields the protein CASSLTGRGGYGYTF.

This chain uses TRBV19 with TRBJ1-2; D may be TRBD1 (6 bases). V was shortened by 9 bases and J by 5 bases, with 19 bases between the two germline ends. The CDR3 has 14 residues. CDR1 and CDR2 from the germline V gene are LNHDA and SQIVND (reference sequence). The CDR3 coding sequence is TGTGCCAGCAGACCTACAGGGCCCTTGTATGGCTACACCTTC. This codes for CASRPTGPLYGYTF.

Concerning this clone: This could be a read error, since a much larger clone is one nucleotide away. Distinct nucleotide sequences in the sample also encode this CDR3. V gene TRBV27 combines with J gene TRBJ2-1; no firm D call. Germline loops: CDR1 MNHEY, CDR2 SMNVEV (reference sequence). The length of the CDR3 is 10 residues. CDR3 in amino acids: CASGFNEQFF. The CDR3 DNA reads TGTGCCAGCGGTTTCAATGAGCAGTTCTTC.

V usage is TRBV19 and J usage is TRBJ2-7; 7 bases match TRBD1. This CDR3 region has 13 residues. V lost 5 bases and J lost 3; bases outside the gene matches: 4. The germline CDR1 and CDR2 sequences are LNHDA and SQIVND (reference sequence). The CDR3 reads CASSLGGNYEQYF. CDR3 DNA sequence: TGTGCCAGTAGTTTAGGGGGCAACTACGAGCAGTACTTC.

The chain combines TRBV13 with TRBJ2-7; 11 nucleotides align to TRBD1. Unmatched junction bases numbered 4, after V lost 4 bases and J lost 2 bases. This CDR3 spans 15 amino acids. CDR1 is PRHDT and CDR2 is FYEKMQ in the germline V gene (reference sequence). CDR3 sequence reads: CASSSGTGGTYEQYF. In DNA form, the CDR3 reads TGTGCCAGCAGCTCGGGGACAGGGGGGACCTACGAGCAGTACTTC.

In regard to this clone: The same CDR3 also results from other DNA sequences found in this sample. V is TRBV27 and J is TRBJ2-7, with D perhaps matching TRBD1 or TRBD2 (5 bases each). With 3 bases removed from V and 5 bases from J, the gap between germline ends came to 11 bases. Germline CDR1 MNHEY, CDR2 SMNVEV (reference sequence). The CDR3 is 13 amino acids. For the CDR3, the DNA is TGTGCCAGCAGTTTTCCGGGACGGAACGAGCAGTACTTC. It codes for CASSFPGRNEQYF.

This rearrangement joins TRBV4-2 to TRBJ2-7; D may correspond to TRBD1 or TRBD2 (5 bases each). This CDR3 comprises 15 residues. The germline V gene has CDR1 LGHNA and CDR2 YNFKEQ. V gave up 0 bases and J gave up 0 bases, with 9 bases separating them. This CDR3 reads CASSQEADNSYEQYF. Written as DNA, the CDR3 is TGTGCCAGCAGCCAAGAAGCGGACAACTCCTACGAGCAGTACTTC.